Below are 29 T cell receptor beta chains sequenced from a single sample in a study of cytomegalovirus exposure and HLA in healthy donors (dated by TCRdb to about 2017). The library was produced with the immunoSEQ multiplex PCR assay. A mixture of 60 forward primers for TCR Vbeta segments and 13 reverse primers for TCR Jbeta segments was used in the multiplex PCR. This is the immuneACCESS table as TCRdb keeps it, with only in-frame sequences that have V and J called. A part of the clones is gone; compared with another copy, unresolved V genes explain less than half, and the rest is unexplained. The data table for this sample lists some 130,000 clones. The top ten clones comprise 2% of the sample. Specimen: PBMCs. All receptors come from a woman aged 55 to 70 in good health and CMV-seronegative.

The genes are TRBV13 and TRBJ2-1; TRBD2 aligns across 8 bases. The CDR3 has 15 amino acids. Germline-derived CDR1 and CDR2 are PRHDT and FYEKMQ (reference sequence). Unmatched junction bases numbered 8, after V lost 7 bases and J lost 3 bases. CDR3: CASTLFSGDYNEQFF. The DNA of the CDR3 is TGTGCCAGCACCCTGTTTAGCGGGGACTACAATGAGCAGTTCTTC.

This sequence joins TRBV11-2 and TRBJ2-5, with TRBD2 matching 15 bases. There are 16 residues in the CDR3. Trimming removed 4 bases from V and 2 bases from J; junction bases left unmatched: 2. CDR1 is SGHAT and CDR2 is FQNNGV in the germline V gene. The CDR3 nucleotides read TGTGCCAGCAGCTGGACTAGCGGGAGGGCACAAGAGACCCAGTACTTC. It encodes CASSWTSGRAQETQYF.

The chain uses TRBV5-1 and TRBJ1-2, with D perhaps TRBD1 (6 bases). Germline V gives CDR1 SGHRS, CDR2 YFSETQ. CDR3 length: 15 amino acids. Trimming removed 3 bases from V and 4 bases from J, with 16 bases in between. CDR3 sequence (DNA): TGCGCCAGCAGCTGGGGGGGACGGGACATCTATGGCTACACCTTC. It yields the protein CASSWGGRDIYGYTF.

The J gene is TRBJ2-1, the V gene TRBV13, with D possibly matching TRBD2 (5 bases). Germline CDR1 PRHDT, CDR2 FYEKMQ (reference sequence). This CDR3 has 12 amino acids. The ends were cut back, 3 bases at V and 10 bases at J, with 10 bases in the middle. CDR3 DNA sequence: TGTGCCAGCAGCTTGAGGAGGCACGAGCAGTTCTTC. Its translation: CASSLRRHEQFF. Full variable domain (outside the CDR3, taken from reference TRBV13 and TRBJ2-1): AAGVIQSPRHLIKEKRETATLKCYPIPRHDTVYWYQQGPGQDPQFLISFYEKMQSDKGSIPDRFSAQQFSDYHSELNMSSLELGDSALYFCASSLRRHEQFFGPGTRLTVL.

The chain couples TRBV4-1 to TRBJ2-5; 12 bases are shared with TRBD2. After removal of 0 bases from V and 5 bases from J, the junction contained 16 bases not matched to a gene. Germline CDR1 is MGHRA and CDR2 is YSYEKL. The CDR3 covers 20 residues. CDR3 sequence: CASSQDPGLAGIKGHETQYF. The DNA for the CDR3 is TGCGCCAGCAGCCAAGACCCAGGACTAGCGGGAATAAAGGGACACGAGACCCAGTACTTC.

Details on this clone: One junction end does not reproduce the germline sequence, and a read error may be involved. CDR3 sequence (DNA): TGTGCTAGCAGCACCTCGGGGCCTAGCGGGAGTTATGAGCAGTTCTTC. Translation: CASSTSGPSGSYEQFF. The J gene is TRBJ2-1, the V gene TRBV7-7; TRBD2 agrees at 10 bases. This CDR3 spans 16 amino acids. Germline CDR1 and CDR2: SSHAT and FNYEAQ (reference sequence).

The chain is built from TRBV18 and TRBJ2-6; a possible D gene is TRBD1 (5 bases). Germline-derived CDR1 and CDR2 are KGHSH and LQKENI. V was trimmed by 2 bases and J by 2 bases, leaving 10 bases between them. The CDR3 has 16 residues. The CDR3 region is CASSPGVGAGANVLTF. Written as DNA, the CDR3 is TGTGCCAGCTCACCAGGGGTAGGGGCTGGGGCCAACGTCCTGACTTTC.

The chain combines TRBV11-2 with TRBJ1-1; no clear D gene. The CDR3 covers 12 residues. Germline CDR1 SGHAT, CDR2 FQNNGV. V dropped 2 bases and J dropped 4 bases, with 5 bases sitting between them. CDR3 loop: CASSLIRTEAFF. In DNA, the CDR3 is TGTGCCAGCAGCTTAATCCGCACTGAAGCTTTCTTT.

The chain uses TRBV5-1 and TRBJ1-1, with D maybe TRBD1 (6 bases). This CDR3 contains 14 residues. V lost 5 bases to trimming and J lost 0 bases, with 11 bases between them. Germline V gene sequence: CDR1 SGHRS, CDR2 YFSETQ. The CDR3 protein is CASRLTGLNTEAFF. CDR3 sequence (DNA): TGCGCCAGCAGGTTAACAGGGCTGAACACTGAAGCTTTCTTT.

The chain uses TRBV12-5 and TRBJ2-2; 7 bases align to TRBD2. Germline lookup yields CDR1 LGHNT and CDR2 FRNRAP. V shed 4 bases, J shed 6 bases, and the junction held 17 bases outside the gene matches. The CDR3 length is 18 residues. In DNA form, the CDR3 reads TGTGCTAGTGGTTCAGCGGGCGGGAGTGGGAACAACGCCGGGGAGCTGTTTTTT. This sequence encodes CASGSAGGSGNNAGELFF.

The chain carries TRBV5-1 and TRBJ2-5, with 8 bases aligning to TRBD2. The J segment lost 6 bases and the V segment lost 3 bases, leaving 13 bases of the junction unmatched. Germline values: CDR1 SGHRS, CDR2 YFSETQ. This CDR3 has 16 residues. This CDR3 reads CASSWGASGTSQTQYF. The CDR3 DNA follows: TGCGCCAGCAGCTGGGGGGCCTCCGGGACTAGTCAGACCCAGTACTTC.

The chain recombines TRBV6-1 with TRBJ2-7, with 8 nucleotides matching TRBD1. Per germline, CDR1 MNHNS and CDR2 SASEGT. After removal of 2 bases from V and 7 bases from J, the junction contained 10 bases not matched to a gene. This CDR3 comprises 15 residues. The CDR3 DNA reads as TGTGCCAGCAGTGAATGGGACAGGCCGTCACGAGAGCAGTACTTC. Translating it yields CASSEWDRPSREQYF.

The chain combines TRBV7-4 with TRBJ2-5; unclear D gene. CDR1 SGHVT and CDR2 SQSDAQ come from the germline V gene. The CDR3 contains 14 residues. Trimming took 0 bases from V and 5 from J, leaving 10 bases between them. The CDR3 here is CASSLASLQETQYF. In DNA form, the CDR3 reads TGTGCCAGCAGCTTAGCCTCGCTACAGGAGACCCAGTACTTC.

The rearrangement uses TRBV4-1 and TRBJ1-5; D is possibly TRBD1 (6 bases). Germline-derived CDR1 and CDR2 are MGHRA and YSYEKL. V dropped 3 bases and J dropped 6 bases, with 18 bases sitting between them. The CDR3 is 16 residues long. CDR3 residues: CASSQQDSVSSQPQHF. The CDR3 nucleotides read TGCGCCAGCAGCCAGCAGGACAGTGTTTCGAGTCAGCCCCAGCATTTT.

V is TRBV28 and J is TRBJ1-1; perhaps TRBD1 as D (6 bases). Germline lookup yields CDR1 MDHEN and CDR2 SYDVKM. Trimming removed 6 bases from V and 4 bases from J, with 24 bases in between. This CDR3 comprises 17 residues. CDR3: CASSPSAGGAFRTEAFF. For the CDR3, the DNA is TGTGCCAGCAGCCCAAGCGCTGGGGGCGCTTTCCGCACTGAAGCTTTCTTT.

V and J are TRBV30 and TRBJ1-5, with 8 positions matching TRBD1. The trim removed 5 bases at V and 6 bases at J, leaving 9 bases unmatched. The V gene's germline CDR1 is GTSNPN and CDR2 SVGIG (reference sequence). The CDR3 consists of 14 residues. The CDR3 protein is CAWGGQGSFQPQHF. In DNA form, the CDR3 reads TGTGCCTGGGGCGGACAGGGATCTTTTCAGCCCCAGCATTTT.

The rearrangement uses TRBV5-1 and TRBJ1-3; the match to TRBD1 covers 9 bases. This CDR3 has 12 residues. With V trimmed by 4 bases and J by 7 bases, 0 bases remained unmatched. The germline CDR1 and CDR2 sequences are SGHRS and YFSETQ. DNA for the CDR3: TGCGCCAGCAGCGACAGGGGGAACACCATATATTTT. It codes for CASSDRGNTIYF.

The V call is TRBV6-1, the J call TRBJ2-7; D unresolved. The CDR3 has 12 residues. Trimming took 3 bases from V and 5 from J, leaving 8 bases between them. The germline CDR1 and CDR2 sequences are MNHNS and SASEGT. The DNA for the CDR3 is TGTGCCAGCAGTGACGTCGAGGACGAGCAGTACTTC. Its protein is CASSDVEDEQYF.

V and J are TRBV5-1 and TRBJ2-1, with 10 nucleotides matching TRBD2. CDR3 size: 14 residues. Trimming removed 5 bases from V and 4 bases from J; junction bases left unmatched: 3. CDR1 SGHRS and CDR2 YFSETQ come from the germline V gene. The CDR3 sequence is CASREAGGYNEQFF. CDR3 sequence (DNA): TGCGCCAGCAGAGAAGCGGGAGGGTACAATGAGCAGTTCTTC.

CDR3 sequence: CASRAGGRTYEQYF. CDR3 DNA sequence: TGTGCCAGCAGGGCGGGGGGCCGGACCTACGAGCAGTACTTC. The chain joins TRBV13 to TRBJ2-7, with 8 bases lining up with TRBD2. With 6 bases clipped from V and 2 bases from J, the junction kept 6 bases outside the gene matches. There are 14 residues in the CDR3. Germline loops: CDR1 PRHDT, CDR2 FYEKMQ (reference sequence).

The rearrangement links TRBV5-1 to TRBJ2-1; TRBD1 matches at 7 bases. This CDR3 is built from 15 residues. The germline gives CDR1 SGHRS, CDR2 YFSETQ. After removal of 4 bases from V and 1 base from J, the junction contained 5 bases not matched to a gene. The chain's CDR3 is CASSPGQESYNEQFF. The CDR3 DNA follows: TGCGCCAGCAGCCCCGGACAGGAGTCCTACAATGAGCAGTTCTTC.

The chain has TRBV28 and TRBJ2-3; 10 positions agree with TRBD2. Germline assignment: CDR1 MDHEN and CDR2 SYDVKM. CDR3 length: 14 amino acids. V shed 6 bases, J shed 4 bases, and the junction held 4 bases outside the gene matches. As DNA, the CDR3 is TGTGCCAGCAGGTCTAGCGGGAGCCCAGATACGCAGTATTTT. Protein product: CASRSSGSPDTQYF.

The chain uses TRBV19 and TRBJ2-7; TRBD1 is a possible D gene (6 bases). The CDR3 has 14 amino acids. CDR1 and CDR2 from the germline V gene are LNHDA and SQIVND (reference sequence). Trimming removed 4 bases at V and 7 bases at J, with 17 bases between. The CDR3 region has the DNA TGTGCCAGTAGTACCGATGCCAGGGGATTGGAGCAGTACTTC. It codes for CASSTDARGLEQYF.

The chain carries TRBV2 and TRBJ1-2, with 9 bases lining up with TRBD1. Trimming at V came to 6 bases and at J to 4 bases, leaving 9 bases not matched to a gene. The CDR3 covers 15 residues. Germline lookup yields CDR1 SNHLY and CDR2 FYNNEI. The CDR3: CASRVIRDRVYGYTF. DNA of the CDR3: TGTGCCAGCAGGGTCATCAGGGACAGGGTCTATGGCTACACCTTC.

The chain has TRBV18 and TRBJ2-7; a possible D gene is TRBD1 (6 bases). CDR1 is KGHSH, CDR2 LQKENI, per germline. The CDR3 sequence is 13 residues long. V was pared by 6 bases and J by 6 bases, with 15 bases between. CDR3 nucleotide sequence: TGTGCCAGCTCCTCCTCACAGGGAACCGAGCAGTACTTC. Residues: CASSSSQGTEQYF.

The chain has TRBV18 and TRBJ1-1; 9 bases fit TRBD1. CDR1 is KGHSH, CDR2 LQKENI, per germline. Losses at the gene ends were 3 bases for V and 4 bases for J; bases not matched to a gene: 3. The CDR3 has 14 amino acids. The CDR3 nucleotides read TGTGCCAGCTCACCGGGACAGGGAATCACTGAAGCTTTCTTT. It encodes CASSPGQGITEAFF.

The rearrangement joins TRBV18 to TRBJ2-7, with D perhaps TRBD2 (5 bases). This CDR3 has 15 amino acids. Germline V gives CDR1 KGHSH, CDR2 LQKENI. Trimming stripped 2 bases from V and 0 bases from J, with 11 bases between. The CDR3 DNA reads TGTGCCAGCTCACCATACGGGGTAGGCTCCTACGAGCAGTACTTC. This translates into CASSPYGVGSYEQYF.

The V gene is TRBV5-4, the J gene TRBJ2-3; the D gene is possibly TRBD1 (6 bases). The CDR3 sequence is 16 residues long. With 4 bases removed from V and 0 bases from J, the gap between germline ends came to 15 bases. Germline V gene data show CDR1 as SGHNT and CDR2 as YYREEE (reference sequence). The CDR3, as DNA: TGTGCCAGCAGCCTTCGATTGGGACACAGCACAGATACGCAGTATTTT. This codes for CASSLRLGHSTDTQYF.

CDR3 sequence: CASGTGQNQPQHF. The CDR3 DNA sequence: TGTGCCAGCGGGACAGGGCAAAATCAGCCCCAGCATTTT. The chain combines TRBV28 with TRBJ1-5, with 9 positions matching TRBD1. The trim removed 8 bases at V and 4 bases at J, leaving 3 bases unmatched. This CDR3 comprises 13 residues. Germline V gives CDR1 MDHEN, CDR2 SYDVKM.